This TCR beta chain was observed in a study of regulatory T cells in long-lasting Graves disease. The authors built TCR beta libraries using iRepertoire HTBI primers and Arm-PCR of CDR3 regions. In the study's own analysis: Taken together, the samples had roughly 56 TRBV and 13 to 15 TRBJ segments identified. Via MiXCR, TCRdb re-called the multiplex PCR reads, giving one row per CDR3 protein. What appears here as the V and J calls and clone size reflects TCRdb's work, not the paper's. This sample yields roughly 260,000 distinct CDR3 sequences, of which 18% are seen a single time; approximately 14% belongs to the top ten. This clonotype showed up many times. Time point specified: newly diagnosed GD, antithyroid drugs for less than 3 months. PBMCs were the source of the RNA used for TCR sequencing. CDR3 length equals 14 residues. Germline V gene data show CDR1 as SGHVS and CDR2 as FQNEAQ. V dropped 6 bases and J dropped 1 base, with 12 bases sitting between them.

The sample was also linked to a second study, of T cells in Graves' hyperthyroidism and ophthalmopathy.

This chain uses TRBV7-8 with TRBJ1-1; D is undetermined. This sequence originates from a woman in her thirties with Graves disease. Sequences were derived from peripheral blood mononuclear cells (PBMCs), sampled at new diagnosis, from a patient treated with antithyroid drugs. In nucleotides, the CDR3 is TGTGCCAGCAGGTTTCGGGGAACGAACACTGAAGCTTTCTTT. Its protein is CASRFRGTNTEAFF.